This T cell receptor (beta chain) was recovered during a study of blood T cell repertoires in COVID-19. The overall study: The study drew acute and convalescent COVID-19 samples from the United States, Italy and Spain.

This clone was seen once. Methods used by the authors: Amplification with reference gene primers provided the estimates of nucleated cell counts. Measured with immunoSEQ multiplex PCR; TCRdb has only the in-frame clones, and not every one. The V and J calls and clone size are taken from that table; D and trimming were inferred from the DNA. The sample lists approximately 250,000 clones, approximately 91% occurring once. V was clipped by 8 bases and J by 12 bases, with 13 bases between them. The CDR3 extends over 10 amino acids. Looked up from germline, CDR1 is SEHNR and CDR2 is FQNEAQ (reference sequence). Seattle patients were enrolled while actively infected and followed longitudinally.

This sequence was found in a man aged 25-40 years with COVID-19, enrolled during active disease. The sequencing sample was made of peripheral blood. The V call is TRBV7-9, the J call TRBJ1-2; D gene ambiguous. This chain's CDR3 is CASGGVRDTF. The CDR3 nucleotides read TGTGCCAGCGGCGGCGTGCGTGACACCTTC. The entire variable domain, with the rest obtained from reference TRBV7-9 and TRBJ1-2, is as follows: DTGVSQNPRHKITKRGQNVTFRCDPISEHNRLYWYRQTLGQGPEFLTYFQNEAQLEKSRLLSDRFSAERPKGSFSTLEIQRTEQGDSAMYLCASGGVRDTFGSGTRLTVV.